This TCR beta chain was identified during a study of OX40 agonist ivuxolimab in advanced cancers. Study-wide findings and caveats: Both blood CD4+ and CD8+ T cells showed clonal growth by week 6 at 0.1 to 3.0 mg/kg.

The V gene's germline CDR1 is KGHSH and CDR2 LQKENI. The V gene end was trimmed by 4 bases and the J gene end by 6 bases; junction bases not matched to a gene: 2. The CDR3 runs to 15 residues. Clones were sequenced by immunoSEQ multiplex PCR, and TCRdb holds only the in-frame ones, with some missing. The sample carries tens of thousands of clones, around nine tenths recorded once. A word on this clone: What it recognizes is unknown.

The source of this sequence is an adult with an advanced solid tumor such as melanoma, head and neck, liver or kidney cancer. Sample: CD4+ or CD8+ T cells sorted from blood, taken in a trial of the OX40 agonist ivuxolimab. The chain links TRBV18 to TRBJ2-1, with 14 bases fitting TRBD2. The CDR3 DNA reads as TGTGCCAGCTCACTCGGGACTAGCGGGGGCAATGAGCAGTTCTTC. Translating it yields CASSLGTSGGNEQFF.